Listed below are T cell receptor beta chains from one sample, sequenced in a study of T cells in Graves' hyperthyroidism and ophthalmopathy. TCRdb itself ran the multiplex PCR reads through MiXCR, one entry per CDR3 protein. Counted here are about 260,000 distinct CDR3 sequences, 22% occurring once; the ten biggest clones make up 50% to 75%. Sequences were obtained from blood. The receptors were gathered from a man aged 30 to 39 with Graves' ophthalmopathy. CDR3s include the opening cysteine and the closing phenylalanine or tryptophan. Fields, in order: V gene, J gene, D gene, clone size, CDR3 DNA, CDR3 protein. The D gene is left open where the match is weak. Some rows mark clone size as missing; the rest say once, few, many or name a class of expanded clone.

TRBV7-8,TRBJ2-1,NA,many,TGTGCCAGCAGCTTTAACGGAGGGGGCCCCTACAATGAGCAGTTCTTC,CASSFNGGGPYNEQFF
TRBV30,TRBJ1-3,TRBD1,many,TGTGCCTGGAGGGACAGGAATTACGGAAACACCATATATTTT,CAWRDRNYGNTIYF
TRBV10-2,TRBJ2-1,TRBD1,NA,TGCGCCAGCGAGACAGGGATGAATGAGCAGTTCTTC,CASETGMNEQFF
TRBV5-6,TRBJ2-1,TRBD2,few,TGTGCCAGCAGCAAAGGACTAGCGGGAGGAAGGGGGAGTTCCTACAATGAGCAGTTCTTC,CASSKGLAGGRGSSYNEQFF
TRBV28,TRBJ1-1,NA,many,TGTGCCAGCACCCTCGGGTGGGGTGAAGCTTTCTTT,CASTLGWGEAFF
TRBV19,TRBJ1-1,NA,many,TGTGCCAGTACCCGATTCGACACTGAAGCTTTCTTT,CASTRFDTEAFF
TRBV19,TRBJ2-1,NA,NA,TGTGCCAGTAGTATAGATCGGAGACCCCTAGGGGAGCAGTTCTTC,CASSIDRRPLGEQFF
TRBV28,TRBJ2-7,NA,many,TGTGCCAGCAGTTCCGGGACTCCCAGGAACGAGCAGTACTTC,CASSSGTPRNEQYF
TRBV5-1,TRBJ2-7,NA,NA,TGCGCCAGCAGCTCAACGCATGGACACTCCTACGAGCAGTACTTC,CASSSTHGHSYEQYF
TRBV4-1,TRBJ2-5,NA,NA,TGCGCCAGCAGCCAAGTCTTAGGGGAGACCCAGTACTTC,CASSQVLGETQYF
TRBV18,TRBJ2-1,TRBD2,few,TGTGCCAGCTCTCCGGGGAGGGATGATGAGCAGTTCTTC,CASSPGRDDEQFF
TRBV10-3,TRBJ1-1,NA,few,TGTGCCATCAGTGACTGGCAGGGGAGGGACACTGAAGCTTTCTTT,CAISDWQGRDTEAFF
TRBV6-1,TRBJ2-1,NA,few,TGTGCCAGCACTTTGGGGGGGGCAATAAATGAGCAGTTCTTC,CASTLGGAINEQFF
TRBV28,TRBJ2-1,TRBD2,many,TGTGCCAGCAGCCCGGGCGGGAGAACCAATGAGCAGTTCTTC,CASSPGGRTNEQFF
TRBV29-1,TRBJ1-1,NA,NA,TGCAGCGTTGTTTCCAGGACAATGAACACTGAAGCTTTCTTT,CSVVSRTMNTEAFF
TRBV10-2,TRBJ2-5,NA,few,TGCGCCAGCAGGGACACCCTAGGGCGAGAGACCCAGTACTTC,CASRDTLGRETQYF
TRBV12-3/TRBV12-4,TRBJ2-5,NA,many,TGTGCCAGCAGTCCCCGCGGGGCGCATGGGACCCAGTACTTC,CASSPRGAHGTQYF
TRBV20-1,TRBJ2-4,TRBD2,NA,TGCAGTGCTAGGCCTAGCGGCCCTAAAACACTTCAGTACTTC,CSARPSGPKTLQYF
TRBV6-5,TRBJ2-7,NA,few,TGTGCCAGCAGTTACTCGATTGAAGTGAACGAGCAGTACTTC,CASSYSIEVNEQYF
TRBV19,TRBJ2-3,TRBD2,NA,TGTGCCAGTAGTAGCATTACTAGCGGGAGGGCTTCAGATACGCAGTATTTT,CASSSITSGRASDTQYF
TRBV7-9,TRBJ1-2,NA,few,TGTGCCAGCAGCTTAGAGACAGGTTTCGACTATGGCTACACCTTC,CASSLETGFDYGYTF
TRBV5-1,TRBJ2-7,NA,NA,TGCGCCAGCAGCTTCGCAGGGGACTCCTACGAGCAGTACTTC,CASSFAGDSYEQYF
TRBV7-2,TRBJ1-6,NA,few,TGTGCCAGCAGCCCTACTTCCGCGGGTTCACCCCTCCACTTT,CASSPTSAGSPLHF
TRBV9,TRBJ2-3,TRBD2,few,TGTGCCAGCAGCGCGGGACTAGCGGGAGCTTTCCCCGCGCAGTATTTT,CASSAGLAGAFPAQYF
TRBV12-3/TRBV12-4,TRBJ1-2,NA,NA,TGTGCCAGCAGTTTCGGTCAAAGCTATGGCTACACCTTC,CASSFGQSYGYTF
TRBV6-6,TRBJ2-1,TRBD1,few,TGTGCCAGCAGTTACACAACCGGGACAGGGTCGGATGAGCAGTTCTTC,CASSYTTGTGSDEQFF
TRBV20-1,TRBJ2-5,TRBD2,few,TGCAGTGCGGGGACTAACTCAGTTACCCAGTACTTC,CSAGTNSVTQYF
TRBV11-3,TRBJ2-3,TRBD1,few,TGTGCCAGCAGCTCCGGGACAGGGGGGGGGGACACAGATACGCAGTATTTT,CASSSGTGGGDTDTQYF
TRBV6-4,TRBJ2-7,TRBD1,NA,TGTGCCAGCAGTTATGCGAGCGGAGGACAGGGTAGGGAGCAGTACTTC,CASSYASGGQGREQYF
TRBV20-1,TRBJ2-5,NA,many,TGCAGTGCTAGAGGAAGGGGGATTGAGACCCAGTACTTC,CSARGRGIETQYF
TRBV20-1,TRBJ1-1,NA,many,TGCAGTGCTAGATTGGGACGGAAGCTTGAAGCTTTCTTT,CSARLGRKLEAFF
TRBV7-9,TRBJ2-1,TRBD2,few,TGTGCCAGCATCAATCGGGGACTAGCGGGAGGGCCCTCCAATGAGCAGTTCTTC,CASINRGLAGGPSNEQFF
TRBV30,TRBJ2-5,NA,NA,TGTGCCTGGAGTGTAACCCTCCTCGTCTCAGGGGACACGTACCAAGAGACCCAGTACTTC,CAWSVTLLVSGDTYQETQYF
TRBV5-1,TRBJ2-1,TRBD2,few,TGCGCCAGCAGCCCGGGGGGACTAGCGGGAGGCGGTGGGAGTGAGCAGTTCTTC,CASSPGGLAGGGGSEQFF
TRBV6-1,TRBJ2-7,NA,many,TGTGCCAGCAGACAGGGCCTCTACGAGCAGTACTTC,CASRQGLYEQYF
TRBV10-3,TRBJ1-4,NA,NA,TGTGCCATCAGTGAAGGACGGATACGGGAAAAACTGTTTTTT,CAISEGRIREKLFF
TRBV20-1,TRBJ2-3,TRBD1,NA,TGCAGTGCTAGTGACAGGGGGACAGATACGCAGTATTTT,CSASDRGTDTQYF
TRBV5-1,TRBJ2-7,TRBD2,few,TGCGCCAGCAGCTCGGGGACTAGCCCTCTCGGGCAGTACTTC,CASSSGTSPLGQYF
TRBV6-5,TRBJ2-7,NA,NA,TGTGCCAGCAGTTACTCGCGCTCCTACGAGCAGTACTTC,CASSYSRSYEQYF
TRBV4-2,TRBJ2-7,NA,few,TGTGCCAGCAGCCAAGGGAAGGGTCTAGCAGGGTACGAGCAGTACTTC,CASSQGKGLAGYEQYF
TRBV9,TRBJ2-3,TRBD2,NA,TGTGCCAGCACCCCCGCGGGGGGGACAGATACGCAGTATTTT,CASTPAGGTDTQYF
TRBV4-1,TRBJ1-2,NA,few,TGCGCCAGCAGCCAAGATAGCCTCTATGGCTACACCTTC,CASSQDSLYGYTF
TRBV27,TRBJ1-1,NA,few,TGTGCCAGCAGAGGTGCGTTTATGTTAGGGAAGAACACTGAAGCTTTCTTT,CASRGAFMLGKNTEAFF
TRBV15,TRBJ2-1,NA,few,TGTGCCACCAGCAGAGATCCCAGTACGTTATACAATGAGCAGTTCTTC,CATSRDPSTLYNEQFF
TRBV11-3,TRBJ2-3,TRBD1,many,TGTGCCGTAGGGGACAGGGAGGGCACAGATACGCAGTATTTT,CAVGDREGTDTQYF
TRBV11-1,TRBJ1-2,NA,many,TGTGCCAGCAGCGGTCTTAACTATGGCTACACCTTC,CASSGLNYGYTF